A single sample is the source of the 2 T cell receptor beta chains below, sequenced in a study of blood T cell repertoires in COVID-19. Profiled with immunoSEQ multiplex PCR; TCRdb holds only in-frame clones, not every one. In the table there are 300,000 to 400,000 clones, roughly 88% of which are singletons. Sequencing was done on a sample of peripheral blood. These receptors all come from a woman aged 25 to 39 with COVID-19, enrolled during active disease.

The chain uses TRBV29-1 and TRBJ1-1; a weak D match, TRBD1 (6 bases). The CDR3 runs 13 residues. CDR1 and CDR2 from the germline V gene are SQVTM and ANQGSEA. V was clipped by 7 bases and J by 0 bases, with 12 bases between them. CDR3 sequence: CSGKQGLNTEAFF. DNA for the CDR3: TGCAGCGGTAAACAGGGATTGAACACTGAAGCTTTCTTT.

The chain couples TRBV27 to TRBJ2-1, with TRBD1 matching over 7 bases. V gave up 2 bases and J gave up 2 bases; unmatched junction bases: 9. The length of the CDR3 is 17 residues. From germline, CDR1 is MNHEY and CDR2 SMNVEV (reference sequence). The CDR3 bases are TGTGCCAGCAGTTTACTATTCGACAGGGCCCCCTACAATGAGCAGTTCTTC. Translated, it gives CASSLLFDRAPYNEQFF.